The clone carrying this T cell receptor (beta chain) was counted a single time. Clones were read by immunoSEQ multiplex PCR, and TCRdb kept only the in-frame ones, dropping some. The sample lists about 2.3 million clones, roughly 92% occurring once. The record originates from a study of shared clonotypes between healthy human individuals. V was trimmed by 4 bases and J by 0 bases, leaving 14 bases between them. Germline V lookup: CDR1 SGHTA, CDR2 FQGTGA. The CDR3 loop spans 16 amino acids. This clonotype originated in a man in his late teens or twenties in good health. Some clones in this sample may be carry-over from other donors' samples. The chain links TRBV7-3 to TRBJ2-3, with a possible D match to TRBD2 (6 bases). Material: naive CD4+ T cells from PBMCs. Subset defined: CD45RA+ positively selected. DNA for the CDR3: TGTGCCAGCAGCTCAAGGCCTAGCGCTAGCACAGATACGCAGTATTTT. As protein: CASSSRPSASTDTQYF. The complete variable domain, with remaining parts taken from reference TRBV7-3 and TRBJ2-3, reads GAGVSQTPSNKVTEKGKYVELRCDPISGHTALYWYRQSLGQGPEFLIYFQGTGAADDSGLPNDRFFAVRPEGSVSTLKIQRTERGDSAVYLCASSSRPSASTDTQYFGPGTRLTVL.